This T cell receptor beta chain appears in the sequencing data of a study of blood T cells in healthy people across ages. Study-wide findings and caveats: Older age coincided with a roughly linear decline in TCR beta diversity per million T cells. Unsorted PBMC input precluded a conclusive naive versus antigen-experienced comparison.

About this clonotype: The antigen remains undetermined.

The germline gives CDR1 LGHDT, CDR2 YNNKEL (reference sequence). This CDR3 contains 15 residues. Trimming cost V 2 bases and J 6 bases, with 16 bases left between them. PCR was performed a second time for about 7 to 11 cycles using a sample-barcoded 5' primer and a J-beta primer mix. TCRdb fed the 5' RACE reads into MiXCR, producing one record per CDR3 protein. The data contain around 1.5 million distinct CDR3 sequences, 55% to 75% of them singletons. Sequences were obtained from blood. The receptor was derived from a man aged 18 to 35 in good health. This chain links TRBV3-1 with TRBJ1-1; the D is unclear. The CDR3 sequence is CASSQTPRIPAEAFF. DNA of the CDR3: TGTGCCAGCAGCCAAACCCCCCGGATCCCAGCTGAAGCTTTCTTT.